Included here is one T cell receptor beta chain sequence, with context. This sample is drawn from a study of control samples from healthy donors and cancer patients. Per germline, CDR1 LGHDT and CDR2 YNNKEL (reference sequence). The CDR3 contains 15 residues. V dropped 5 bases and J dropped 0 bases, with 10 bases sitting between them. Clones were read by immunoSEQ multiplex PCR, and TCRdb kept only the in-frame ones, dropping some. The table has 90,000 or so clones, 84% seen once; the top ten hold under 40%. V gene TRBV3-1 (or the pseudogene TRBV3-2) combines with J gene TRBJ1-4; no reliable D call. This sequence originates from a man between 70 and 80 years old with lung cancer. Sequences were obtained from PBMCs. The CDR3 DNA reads TGTGCCAGCAGCGAAACCGGGACAACTAATGAAAAACTGTTTTTT. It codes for CASSETGTTNEKLFF.